This TCR beta chain is from a study of T-cell memory formation after mild COVID-19. Whole-study results and caveats: Clones from the second wave (peaking day 37) had unconfirmed SARS-CoV-2 specificity. Clones that contracted clustered mainly in CM and EM if CD4+ and in EMRA if CD8+. Pre-infection memory contained some responding clones, which suggested that cross-reactive memory had joined.

A 5'RACE reaction primed in the constant segment made cDNA libraries of TCR alpha and TCR beta, and these carried sample barcodes and UMIs. TCRdb reanalysed the 5' RACE reads using MiXCR and keeps one entry per CDR3 protein. The table has roughly 600,000 distinct CDR3 sequences, approximately 18% seen once. Between the trimmed V and J ends, which lost 6 bases and 0 bases, there was a span of 30 bases. The CDR3 is 21 amino acids. In its sample, this clonotype was seen a few times. No antigen is known for it. The sequenced material came from PBMCs or a T cell subset sorted from them (not recorded which). The V and J genes are TRBV12-3 or TRBV12-4 and TRBJ1-5; D is unresolved. This sequence originates from an adult woman who had mild COVID-19 (a few samples of this study predate the infection). Cell type and time point are not known. The CDR3 coding sequence is TGTGCCAGCAGAAACTCTAGCCCCGGGTCACTTCACAACCATAGCAATCAGCCCCAGCATTTT. Translated, it gives CASRNSSPGSLHNHSNQPQHF.